This entry features one T cell receptor (beta chain) sequence. This clone was observed a single time. What antigen it recognizes has not been identified. No base qualities exist here, and no much larger clone lies one base off it. The data derive from a study of cytomegalovirus exposure and HLA in healthy donors (dated by TCRdb to about 2017). Describing the broader study: In an earlier analysis of 587 of the donors, around 290 Gb of sequence data and 100 million or so unique TCR beta sequences from about 190 million T cells were reported. Because of strong linkage in the cohort, 4 to 6 DR-DQ haplotypes were treated as single units for association and clustering. In a later genetic analysis, genome-wide SNP genotypes for about 65% of the roughly 670 donors were used, and that subset was treated as a discovery cohort. Among the roughly 370 genotyped donors, under 90% belonged to the genetic ancestry cluster associated with self-reported Caucasian donors. On average, around 240,000 unique TCR beta nucleotide sequences were sequenced per donor among several hundred genotyped donors of the cohort, with 15% to 20% of those sequences being non-productive. All discovery cohort repertoires had been generated on a single sequencing platform. The study aimed to test whether cataloging public T cell receptors could reveal signatures of past pathogen exposure. An earlier analysis of 587 of the donors used high-throughput TCR beta sequencing to judge whether each TCR beta V gene segment behaved as functional or pseudogenic. In the later analysis, no new phenotypic data were used to find candidate immune exposures; instead, reliance was placed on TCR beta sequences and their occurrence across donors. The study combined high-throughput TCR immunosequencing, statistical association of individual TCRs with disease status, and machine learning to predict cytomegalovirus infection status. Roughly 300 gigabases of sequencing data and tens of millions of unique TCR sequences made up an early release that covered 640 HLA-typed donors. Typing coverage varied by locus: about 620-630 donors for A, B, C, DRB1 and DQB1; 500 to 550 for DQA1; more than 600 for DPA1; 450 to 480 for DPB1. HLA typing included class I and class II loci at four-digit resolution. To study patterns of TCR occurrence, a later analysis re-analyzed previously published TCR beta repertoires from around 700 donors and added high-resolution HLA genotyping. Donor age, sex, ethnicity and CMV serostatus were compiled together with the repertoire data. In addition to the first cohort of approximately 650 subjects, a separate validation cohort of 130 or so different subjects was used. Using immunosequencing, the study profiled T cell repertoires from roughly 650 subjects and related those repertoires to cytomegalovirus serostatus.

Library preparation was by the immunoSEQ multiplex PCR assay. The multiplex PCR relied on a mix of 60 forward primers for TCR Vbeta segments and 13 reverse primers for TCR Jbeta segments. The CDR3 region of rearranged TCR beta genes was amplified from genomic DNA with a multiplex PCR assay. The amplified TCR beta libraries were sequenced on the Illumina HiSeq System as 87-base-pair reads. In the source study's methods: A later analysis tallied roughly 78 million unique TCR beta chains across the 666 repertoires, and approximately 12 million of those chains were shared by two or more donors. To remove PCR and sequencing errors, raw reads were error-corrected and collapsed into unique sequences using a nearest-neighbor algorithm that merged closely related sequences. To assign V, D and J gene segments, CDR3 sequences were aligned to IMGT reference sequences. For a sequence to be retained, a match of at least six nucleotides was required to both a V gene segment and a J gene segment. Rearrangements were called productive when the CDR3 lacked stop codons and stayed in frame with V and J; all others were non-productive. Following IMGT convention, CDR3 was defined as the stretch from the second conserved V-encoded cysteine to the conserved J-encoded phenylalanine. In an earlier analysis of around 540 of the donors, sequences lacking an unambiguous match to a single V gene segment were excluded. In an earlier analysis of several hundred of the donors, V segments were called functional above 56.7% productive rearrangements and were called segregating when the between-donor standard deviation exceeded 5%. A statistical classification framework was built for diagnosing cytomegalovirus status from the catalog of TCR beta chain sequences. In a later analysis, TCR nucleotide sequences were compared against IMGT/GENE-DB human TR gene sequences so that V and J genes could be assigned. A later analysis assigned CDR3 sequences and most-parsimonious VDJ recombination scenarios with the TCRdist pipeline. A later analysis defined each TCR beta chain by its CDR3 amino acid sequence plus V-gene family, and excluded reads lacking a unique V-gene family. A later analysis removed 550 to 700 highly shared, low-generation-probability nucleotide sequences to deal with suspected cross-contamination and a sequencing artifact. In a later analysis, a clonal expansion index for each public chain was calculated from normalized within-repertoire ranks of inferred template counts. In a later analysis, generation probabilities were computed with a VDJ recombination model fitted to out-of-frame rearrangements, and the resulting probabilities were checked against IGoR. Hypergeometric tests were used in a later analysis to score TCR-TCR, TCR-HLA and TCR-CMV co-occurrence, with a repertoire-size bias correction applied to the TCR pairs. False discovery rates were estimated in a later analysis by permuting HLA or CMV assignments 20 times. In a later analysis, co-occurring TCRs were grouped using DBSCAN, and TCRdist sequence similarity was added for clustering within HLA-allele-positive subsets. For co-occurrence clustering, repertoires with fewer than 30,000 or more than 120,000 public chains were excluded, along with roughly 5 repertoires with anomalous nucleotide sharing. TCRdb carries this immuneACCESS record with in-frame sequences only. Its versions omit some clonotypes, under half of them owing to an unresolved V gene in the studies checked, with the rest unexplained. V and J calls and clone size are those listed in that table; D and trimming were worked out from the DNA. Across this sample there are 100,000 or so clones, with about 76% seen only once. Of the sample, around 5% falls within the top ten clones.

Broad study findings and their caveats: At a false discovery rate of 0.05, a later analysis linked approximately 18,000 TCR beta sequences to specific HLA alleles. In a later analysis, HLA-associated TCR beta chains showed more clonal expansion and lower generation probabilities than non-associated chains that were equally common. The only immune exposure information available for the cohort was CMV serostatus. The study gave a list of 150 to 200 TCR beta chains associated with cytomegalovirus. Across donors, most TCR sequences were observed very rarely, whereas some public TCRs were present in many individuals. Sequencing depth was assumed to be roughly uniform across donors in the presence/absence analyses, though that assumption may not hold. According to the authors, the approach could potentially be generalized to other disease states and immunological phenotypes. This cohort had only TCR beta chains sequenced, and the lack of alpha or paired-chain data limited which features could be detected. A further reported finding was that TCR beta sequences accurately predicted the HLA-A and HLA-B alleles for most subjects in the first cohort. According to a later analysis, parvovirus B19, influenza, CMV and Epstein-Barr virus appeared linked to several top co-occurrence clusters. HLA typing was unavailable for some donors at each locus, so association tests used only the typed subset. In an earlier analysis of several hundred of the donors, most TCR beta V segments were observed in productive rearrangements about 87% or about 30% of the time, broadly matching IMGT annotations. Compared with the 666-donor mean, donors in an Asian-associated ancestry cluster had fewer N-insertions in productive TCRs, according to a later genetic analysis. Correlated functional status among segregating V segments might reflect linkage disequilibrium, but an unknown experimental factor could not be ruled out. A later analysis found that TCR association rates varied across HLA loci, with DRB1 alleles showing the most associated TCRs and HLA-C alleles the fewest. In vitro tests confirmed that a few of the cytomegalovirus-associated TCR beta chains recognize cytomegalovirus antigens. The 87-base-pair reads could not distinguish some IMGT-functional V segments, including TRBV6-2 and TRBV6-3, so those segments were excluded. Because counts were too low, some 17 rarely observed V segments, including chromosome 9 orphons, were left out of the earlier analysis of 500 to 650 of the donors. Assigning TCR associations to individual alleles was difficult when HLA alleles, especially DR and DQ, strongly co-occurred. An association between a missense DCLRE1C variant and V-gene and J-gene trimming of TCR beta chains was found in a later genetic analysis and replicated in an independent cohort. The classifier was reported to diagnose cytomegalovirus status with high specificity and sensitivity in both the original cohort and the validation cohort. In a later analysis, most CMV-associated TCR beta chains were found to appear HLA-restricted, with HLA associations seemingly driven largely by CMV exposure. A group of highly shared sequence variants was considered likely to be a technical artifact of the sequencing pipeline.

V was cut back by 1 base and J by 0 bases, leaving a gap of 9 bases between them. Spanning cysteine to phenylalanine, the CDR3 consists of 15 amino acids. Left in the record is the CDR3 DNA by itself, 45 bases read in frame from the first base. CDR1 and CDR2 (SGHTA, FQGNSA) derive from the germline V gene. In total, approximately 700 healthy bone marrow donors made up the cohort. All cohort members were sampled while nominally healthy, although unrecorded immune exposures were likely present. The donor tested CMV seronegative, placing the donor among the 350 or so seronegative members of the cohort. A peripheral blood sample was collected from each donor, and TCR beta sequencing was performed on peripheral blood mononuclear cells. Genomic DNA extraction from the blood cell samples was performed with the Qiagen DNeasy Blood Extraction Kit.

The receptor comes from a middle-aged woman in good health and CMV-seronegative. The sequence links TRBV7-2 to TRBJ1-2; the D segment cannot be called with confidence. The sequencing input was PBMCs. The sequenced DNA is TGTGCCAGCAGCTTAGGGAGTTCAACTAACTATGGCTACACCTTC. It is translated as CASSLGSSTNYGYTF.